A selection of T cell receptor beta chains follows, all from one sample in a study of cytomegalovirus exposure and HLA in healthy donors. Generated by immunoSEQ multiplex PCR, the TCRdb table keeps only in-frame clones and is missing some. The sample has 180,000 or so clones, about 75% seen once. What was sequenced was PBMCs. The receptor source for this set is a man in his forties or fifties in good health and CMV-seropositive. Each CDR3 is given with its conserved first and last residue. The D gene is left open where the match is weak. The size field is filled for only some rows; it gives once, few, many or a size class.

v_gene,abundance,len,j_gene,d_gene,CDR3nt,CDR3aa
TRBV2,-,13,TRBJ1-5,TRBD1,TGTGCCAGCGGGACAGAGAACGATCAGCCCCAGCATTTT,CASGTENDQPQHF
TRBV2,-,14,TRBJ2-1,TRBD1,TGTGCCAGTAAGACGCAGGGGGCGCAAAATGAGCAGTTCTTC,CASKTQGAQNEQFF
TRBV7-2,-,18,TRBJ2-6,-,TGTGCCAGCAGCTTAGCGCGGACGGGCGGGACTGGGGCCAACGTCCTGACTTTC,CASSLARTGGTGANVLTF
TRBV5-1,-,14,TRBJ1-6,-,TGCGCCAGCAGCTTGAGGACAGATAATTCACCCCTCCACTTT,CASSLRTDNSPLHF
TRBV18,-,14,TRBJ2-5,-,TGTGCCAGCTCACCTCGTACAGGGTTGGGGACCCAGTACTTC,CASSPRTGLGTQYF
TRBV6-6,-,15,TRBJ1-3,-,TGTGCCAGCAGTTACGGACCAGGGTCTGGAAACACTATATATTTT,CASSYGPGSGNTIYF
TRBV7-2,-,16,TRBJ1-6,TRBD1,TGTGCCAGCAGCTTAGTAGGTCAGGGGGCAGGTTCACCCCTCCACTTT,CASSLVGQGAGSPLHF
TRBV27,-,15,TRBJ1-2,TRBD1,TGTGCCAGCAGTCGCCTGACAGGGGACCCGCTCGGCTACACCTTC,CASSRLTGDPLGYTF
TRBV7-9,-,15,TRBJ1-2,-,TGTTCCAGCAGCTTGGAAGGCGGCTGGGTCTATGGCTACACCTTC,CSSSLEGGWVYGYTF
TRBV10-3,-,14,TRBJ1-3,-,TGTGCCATCAGTCCACAGGAGAGTGGAAACACCATATATTTT,CAISPQESGNTIYF
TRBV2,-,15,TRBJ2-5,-,TGTGCCAGCAGCGTAGGCAGGGGATCCGGAGAGACCCAGTACTTC,CASSVGRGSGETQYF
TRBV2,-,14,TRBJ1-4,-,TGTGCCAGCAGAAAGGGAGCGGGTAATGAAAAACTGTTTTTT,CASRKGAGNEKLFF
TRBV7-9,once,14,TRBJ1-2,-,TGTGCCAGCAGCTCGAGAGGGGGATTTGATGGCTACACCTTC,CASSSRGGFDGYTF
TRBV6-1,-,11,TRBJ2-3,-,TGTGCCAGCAGTGAGACTAGGAAGCAGTATTTT,CASSETRKQYF
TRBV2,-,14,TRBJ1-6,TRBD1,TGTGCCAGCAGTGGACGGACAGGGCGTTCACCCCTCCACTTT,CASSGRTGRSPLHF
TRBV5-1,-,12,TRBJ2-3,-,TGCGCCAGCAGCCGAGATTTCGATACGCAGTATTTT,CASSRDFDTQYF
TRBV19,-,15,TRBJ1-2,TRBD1,TGTGCCAGTAAACAATCGGGGACAGGACTTTCCGGCTACACCTTC,CASKQSGTGLSGYTF
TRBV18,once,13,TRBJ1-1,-,TGTGCCAGCTCTCCCGGACAGAACACTGAAGCTTTCTTT,CASSPGQNTEAFF
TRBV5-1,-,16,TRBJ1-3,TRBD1,TGCGCCAGCAGCGTCCAGACAGGGGGCGCTGGAAACACCATATATTTT,CASSVQTGGAGNTIYF
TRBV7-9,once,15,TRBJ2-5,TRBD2,TGTGCCAGCAGCCCGGGACGGGGGGACCAAGAGACCCAGTACTTC,CASSPGRGDQETQYF
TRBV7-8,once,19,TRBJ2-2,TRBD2,TGTGCCAGCAGCTTATTCCGTCCTAGCGGGGGGGGGAACACCGGGGAGCTGTTTTTT,CASSLFRPSGGGNTGELFF
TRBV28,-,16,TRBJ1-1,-,TGTGCCAGCAGGACAGCGGGAAGGGATGGTGACACTGAAGCTTTCTTT,CASRTAGRDGDTEAFF
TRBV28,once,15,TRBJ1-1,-,TGTGCCAGCAGTTTGGGCGGGTTGAGCGGCACTGAAGCTTTCTTT,CASSLGGLSGTEAFF
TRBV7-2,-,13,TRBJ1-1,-,TGTGCCAGCAGCTTACAGGGCAGCACTGAAGCTTTCTTT,CASSLQGSTEAFF
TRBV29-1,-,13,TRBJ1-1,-,TGCAGCGTAGAAATGGGAGAGGCCCCTGAAGCTTTCTTT,CSVEMGEAPEAFF